Following are 14 T cell receptor beta chains from one sample sequenced in a study of blood T cell repertoires in COVID-19 (TCRdb year 2020). Library prep was done by the immunoSEQ multiplex PCR assay. The source is immuneACCESS, and TCRdb retained only in-frame sequences with V and J called. Part of the clones is not carried over; for the studies checked, unresolved V genes explain less than half of this, and the remainder is unexplained. Across this sample there are approximately 150,000 clones, with over 70% seen only once. 15% to 20% of the sample is taken by the ten largest. Sequencing used peripheral blood. These TCRs come from a woman between 65 and 79 years old who had recovered from COVID-19.

This chain connects TRBV27 to TRBJ2-3, with TRBD2 identical over 9 bases. Germline V lookup: CDR1 MNHEY, CDR2 SMNVEV (reference sequence). The CDR3 totals 18 residues. The V segment lost 5 bases and the J segment 0 bases; nucleotides outside the gene matches: 12. This CDR3 reads CASSAGRASGASTDTQYF. The CDR3 DNA sequence: TGTGCCAGCAGTGCGGGTCGGGCTAGCGGGGCGAGCACAGATACGCAGTATTTT.

This chain joins TRBV7-3 and TRBJ1-1; TRBD1 agrees at 7 bases. J lost 11 bases, V lost 2 bases, and 5 bases had no gene match. The CDR3 has 12 residues. Germline V gene lookup returns CDR1 SGHTA and CDR2 FQGTGA. As DNA, the CDR3 is TGTGCCAGCAGCTTACCAGGGGGTCCGGCTTTCTTT. It specifies CASSLPGGPAFF.

This chain connects TRBV24-1 to TRBJ2-3; 9 bases align to TRBD1. Losses at the gene ends were 5 bases for V and 2 bases for J; bases not matched to a gene: 7. The CDR3 sequence is 16 residues long. CDR1 and CDR2 from the germline V gene are KGHDR and SFDVKD. The CDR3 coding sequence is TGTGCCACCAGTGTCCTGGGACAGGGCCACACAGATACGCAGTATTTT. Protein product: CATSVLGQGHTDTQYF.

V is TRBV29-1 and J is TRBJ2-7, with 7 bases identical to TRBD2. The trim removed 5 bases at V and 7 bases at J, leaving 8 bases unmatched. This CDR3 is 12 amino acids long. Germline V gene data show CDR1 as SQVTM and CDR2 as ANQGSEA. CDR3 region: CSVPGGGFEQYF. The CDR3 DNA follows: TGCAGCGTTCCTGGGGGAGGGTTTGAGCAGTACTTC.

The chain couples TRBV11-2 to TRBJ2-1; D gene ambiguous. The CDR3 has 16 amino acids. The ends were cut back, 7 bases at V and 0 bases at J, with 16 bases in the middle. Germline CDR1 and CDR2: SGHAT and FQNNGV. The CDR3 DNA reads as TGTGCCAGCACCCCGTGGAGCACCACCTCCTACAATGAGCAGTTCTTC. Residues: CASTPWSTTSYNEQFF.

The chain couples TRBV5-1 to TRBJ1-1; possible D gene TRBD1, 6 bases. The germline V gene has CDR1 SGHRS and CDR2 YFSETQ. The CDR3 covers 14 residues. Trimming stripped 5 bases from V and 1 base from J, with 12 bases between. The CDR3 sequence is CASRPDRRNTEAFF. CDR3 sequence (DNA): TGCGCCAGCAGGCCCGACAGGCGGAACACTGAAGCTTTCTTT. The full variable domain, its missing parts supplied by reference TRBV5-1 and TRBJ1-1, is KAGVTQTPRYLIKTRGQQVTLSCSPISGHRSVSWYQQTPGQGLQFLFEYFSETQRNKGNFPGRFSGRQFSNSRSEMNVSTLELGDSALYLCASRPDRRNTEAFFGQGTRLTVV.

V gene TRBV5-5 combines with J gene TRBJ1-1, with 9 positions matching TRBD1. Trimming cost V 0 bases and J 5 bases; bases outside gene matches: 8. The CDR3 has 16 amino acids. From germline, CDR1 is SGHKS and CDR2 YYEKEE (reference sequence). CDR3 region: CASSLGTGERGTEAFF. CDR3 sequence (DNA): TGTGCCAGCAGCTTGGGGACAGGGGAGAGGGGGACTGAAGCTTTCTTT.

The chain joins TRBV6-5 to TRBJ2-1; 8 bases are shared with TRBD1. The CDR3 covers 13 residues. Per the germline V gene, CDR1 is MNHEY and CDR2 is SVGAGI. J was trimmed by 7 bases and V by 6 bases; bases with no gene match: 5. The CDR3 region is CASRRTGPNEQFF. CDR3 nucleotide sequence: TGTGCCAGCAGACGGACAGGGCCGAATGAGCAGTTCTTC.

J is TRBJ2-7 and V is TRBV28; D is possibly TRBD1 (5 bases). V gave up 4 bases and J gave up 4 bases, with 8 bases separating them. Germline V CDR1 and CDR2: MDHEN, SYDVKM. The CDR3 covers 12 residues. The DNA for the CDR3 is TGTGCCAGCAGTTCCGCAGGGTACGAGCAGTACTTC. Amino acids: CASSSAGYEQYF.

The chain couples TRBV6-5 to TRBJ2-7; D remains unclear. The V end lost 7 bases, the J end lost 2 bases, and 15 bases lay between the germline ends. CDR3 size: 14 residues. Germline V gene sequence: CDR1 MNHEY, CDR2 SVGAGI. For the CDR3, the DNA is TGTGCCAGCAACCCACACGCCCGGGCCTACGAGCAGTACTTC. The encoded protein is CASNPHARAYEQYF.

This sequence joins TRBV5-1 and TRBJ1-2; 7 nucleotides line up with TRBD1. V lost 2 bases to trimming and J lost 2 bases; unmatched junction nucleotides: 9. The CDR3 spans 16 residues. CDR1 and CDR2 (germline): SGHRS, YFSETQ. CDR3 protein: CASSLTTGVLNYGYTF. In DNA form, the CDR3 reads TGCGCCAGCAGCTTAACCACAGGGGTCCTGAACTATGGCTACACCTTC.

The chain recombines TRBV5-1 with TRBJ2-1, with D possibly matching TRBD2 (6 bases). The ends were cut back, 1 base at V and 7 bases at J, with 18 bases in the middle. In germline, CDR1 is SGHRS, CDR2 YFSETQ. This CDR3 has 16 residues. The CDR3 is CASSLPRGGAGNEQFF. DNA of the CDR3: TGCGCCAGCAGCTTGCCTCGAGGCGGTGCGGGGAATGAGCAGTTCTTC.

The rearrangement links TRBV6-5 to TRBJ2-5, with D perhaps matching TRBD1 (5 bases). V gave up 2 bases and J gave up 2 bases, with 12 bases separating them. The CDR3 has 15 residues. Germline lookup yields CDR1 MNHEY and CDR2 SVGAGI. CDR3 amino acids: CASSYGAFTQETQYF. The CDR3 DNA sequence: TGTGCCAGCAGTTACGGGGCTTTTACACAAGAGACCCAGTACTTC.

V is TRBV28 and J is TRBJ2-7, with TRBD2 matching over 10 bases. Looked up from germline, CDR1 is MDHEN and CDR2 is SYDVKM. The CDR3 consists of 14 residues. V dropped 3 bases and J dropped 8; count of bases not matched to a gene: 7. CDR3 sequence reads: CASSFAAGGGKQYF. CDR3 bases: TGTGCCAGCAGTTTCGCAGCGGGAGGGGGAAAGCAGTACTTC.